The T cell receptor beta chain under discussion was sequenced for a study of T cells in localized non-small cell lung cancer (TCRdb year 2020). In terms of the full investigation: Comparing tumors with uninvolved tumor-adjacent lungs, the study looked at the T cell repertoires of 220 or so patients with early-stage NSCLC. The cohort comprised approximately 240 treatment-naïve NSCLC patients with resected, localized lung tumors. The mean age of the NSCLC patients was 50 to 85 years, with 120 to 150 men and around 110 women.

As regards this clone: Its binding antigen is unknown. No qualities accompany the bases; no much larger clone lies one base away.

At diagnosis, peripheral blood, uninvolved tumor-adjacent lung and tumor were collected and were preserved as a mix of fresh-frozen and FFPE material. For TCR repertoire profiling, blood samples were analyzed in the form of peripheral blood mononuclear cells. Overall study results and their limits: Because multi-region tumor sequencing was not performed, intratumor heterogeneity could not be ruled out. Higher blood T cell density associated with longer overall survival, while higher adjacent-lung clonality associated with shorter survival. A median of around 60 of the top 100 tumor clones turned up in the paired uninvolved adjacent lung, and approximately 30 of those clones also ranked among the top 100 of that same adjacent lung. Uninvolved tumor-adjacent lung showed the highest T cell clonality, higher than tumor, which suggests more focused antigenic responses in the uninvolved tumor-adjacent lung. Because of the exploratory design, TCR variables were selected using unadjusted p-values without false-discovery rate correction.

Trimming leaves V shorter by 2 bases and J shorter by 9 bases, with the junction holding 8 bases beyond the gene matches. Sequences SGDLS (CDR1) and YYNGEE (CDR2) are obtained from the germline V gene. The CDR3 spans 14 residues, from the cysteine through the phenylalanine. CDR3 DNA only is kept here, 42 bases in frame from base 1. The immunoSEQ Assay was used to sequence TCR beta CDR3 regions from DNA. The source study handled its data this way. To compute T cell density, TCR beta template counts were normalized to usable DNA, which was estimated by amplifying housekeeping genes. Richness was estimated using the preseqR package, with extrapolation to 400,000 templates for PBMC samples and to 120,000 templates for tissue samples. Clonality was taken to be one minus Pielou's evenness. To identify tissue-enriched TCRs, differential abundance testing was run on productive amino-acid clonotypes with a minimum total count of 5 and an alpha of 0.1. The Jaccard Index and the Morisita Overlap Index were used to measure repertoire overlap between compartments. GLIPH clustered TCR beta CDR3s with public tetramer-defined viral CDR3s; viral motifs required at least three viral sequences plus V-gene enrichment. Held by TCRdb, this immuneACCESS table contains in-frame sequences only and omits some clones. Under half of the omission traces to an unresolved V gene where checked; the cause of the rest is unknown. Clone size and the V and J calls come from that table; the DNA yielded D and trimming. This sample gives roughly 34,000 clones in total; about 85% of them show up just once. In total, the top ten clones hold around 17% of the sample.

Here the sequenced sample was peripheral blood mononuclear cells, taken before any cancer treatment. The rearrangement joined TRBV9 to TRBJ2-1, and 7 junctional nucleotides match TRBD1. The receptor's source is a man aged 40 to 70 with stage III lung adenocarcinoma. The DNA sequence follows: TGTGCCAGCAGCGTGGGACAGCCTAATGGTGAGCAGTTCTTC. The encoded protein is CASSVGQPNGEQFF.